One sample yielded the 18 T cell receptor beta chains listed below, sequenced in a study of human CD8 memory T cell subsets (dated by TCRdb to about 2020). A Human TCR Profiling Kit was used to prepare UMI-labeled 5' RACE TCRbeta libraries. The reads underwent TCRdb reprocessing, giving one record for each CDR3 protein sequence and no DNA. In this sample's table one finds 10,000 to 11,000 distinct CDR3 sequences. The ten biggest clones cover less than 20% of the sample. The sample consisted of CD8+ T cells from PBMCs. The receptors come from a human donor in good health.

The chain uses TRBV11-2 and TRBJ2-2; lacking DNA, the TRBD1 call made by TCRdb goes unchecked. In germline, CDR1 is SGHAT, CDR2 FQNNGV. The CDR3 contains 14 residues. CDR3: CASSLTGAAGELFF.

This clonotype is medium-sized by frequency. This chain uses TRBV5-4 with TRBJ1-4. The CDR3 spans 14 residues. Germline CDR1 and CDR2: SGHNT and YYREEE (reference sequence). The chain's CDR3 is CASSLRRTNEKLFF.

The gene calls are TRBV4-1 and TRBJ2-3; TCRdb outputs TRBD2, but without DNA this stays unchecked. CDR3 size: 17 residues. Germline assignment: CDR1 MGHRA and CDR2 YSYEKL. The CDR3 reads CASSQEPSGVLTDTQYF.

V is TRBV11-2 and J is TRBJ1-5. The CDR3 extends over 14 amino acids. Germline V gene lookup returns CDR1 SGHAT and CDR2 FQNNGV. CDR3 protein: CASSPSRGDQPQHF.

The V and J genes are TRBV29-1 and TRBJ2-1; the D gene TCRdb calls, TRBD2, cannot be checked with no DNA. The CDR3 runs to 14 residues. Germline V gene lookup returns CDR1 SQVTM and CDR2 ANQGSEA. CDR3 sequence reads: CSVQGLAGGNEQFF.

The J gene is TRBJ2-7, the V gene TRBV11-2; checking the TCRdb D call of TRBD2 is not possible without DNA. Germline V lookup: CDR1 SGHAT, CDR2 FQNNGV. CDR3 length: 14 amino acids. The CDR3 reads CATTLINGGNEQYF. The full variable domain, with the rest looked up from reference TRBV11-2 and TRBJ2-7, is EAGVAQSPRYKIIEKRQSVAFWCNPISGHATLYWYQQILGQGPKLLIQFQNNGVVDDSQLPKDRFSAERLKGVDSTLKIQPAKLEDSAVYLCATTLINGGNEQYFGPGTRLTVT.

The chain recombines TRBV7-9 with TRBJ1-2; TCRdb's D gene call, TRBD1, goes unchecked for lack of DNA. This CDR3 is 15 amino acids long. Germline assignment: CDR1 SEHNR and CDR2 FQNEAQ (reference sequence). CDR3 in amino acids: CASSSGTANFYGYTF.

Judged by frequency, this clonotype is medium-sized (0.01 to 0.1%). The V call is TRBV7-8, the J call TRBJ1-3. CDR1 is SGHVS, CDR2 FQNEAQ, per germline. This CDR3 is 14 amino acids long. CDR3 region: CASSLKGSGNTIYF. Variable domain in full (rest from reference TRBV7-8 and TRBJ1-3): GAGVSQSPRYKVAKRGQDVALRCDPISGHVSLFWYQQALGQGPEFLTYFQNEAQLDKSGLPSDRFFAERPEGSVSTLKIQRTQQEDSAVYLCASSLKGSGNTIYFGEGSWLTVV.

This chain joins TRBV5-5 and TRBJ2-4; TCRdb lists TRBD1, though no DNA is available to test this call. CDR1 and CDR2 (germline): SGHKS, YYEKEE (reference sequence). CDR3 length equals 18 residues. The CDR3 reads CASSSKRTGGRAKNIQYF.

This chain joins TRBV20-1 and TRBJ2-1; TCRdb's D call, TRBD2, is unchecked because there is no DNA. Germline CDR1 reads DFQATT; CDR2 reads SNEGSKA (reference sequence). The CDR3 contains 18 residues. CDR3 protein: CSARDWGTSGAPYNEQFF.

This chain connects TRBV7-9 to TRBJ1-1; the TRBD1 assignment by TCRdb is unverifiable without DNA. The germline gives CDR1 SEHNR, CDR2 FQNEAQ (reference sequence). This CDR3 is built from 13 residues. The CDR3 loop reads CASRTARAGEAFF.

V gene TRBV3-1 combines with J gene TRBJ2-3. This CDR3 is built from 13 residues. Germline lookup yields CDR1 LGHDT and CDR2 YNNKEL (reference sequence). CDR3 in amino acids: CASSQVAGDTQYF.

The CDR3 reads CASKISGANQPQHF. This rearrangement joins TRBV12-3 or TRBV12-4 to TRBJ1-5; no DNA is available, so the TRBD1 call from TCRdb remains unchecked. The CDR3 runs 14 residues.

The rearrangement joins TRBV6-2 or TRBV6-3 to TRBJ2-7. Germline CDR1 reads MNHEY; CDR2 reads SVGEGT. The CDR3 totals 12 residues. The CDR3 spells CASSYSTYEQYF.

V gene TRBV10-3 combines with J gene TRBJ2-5; TCRdb returns TRBD2, unconfirmable since there is no DNA. The length of the CDR3 is 14 residues. Germline values: CDR1 ENHRY, CDR2 SYGVKD. This CDR3 reads CAISDRSAGETQYF.

The V call is TRBV30, the J call TRBJ2-3; with no DNA, the TCRdb D assignment of TRBD2 cannot be verified. This CDR3 has 15 amino acids. The germline V gene encodes CDR1 GTSNPN and CDR2 SVGIG (reference sequence). CDR3 in amino acids: CAWRGLAGSTDTQYF.

The chain links TRBV19 to TRBJ2-1. Looked up from germline, CDR1 is LNHDA and CDR2 is SQIVND (reference sequence). The length of the CDR3 is 13 residues. Here the CDR3 reads CASSTDSYNEQFF.

This chain connects TRBV29-1 to TRBJ2-5; absent DNA, TCRdb's TRBD2 call cannot be checked. This CDR3 comprises 16 residues. The germline gives CDR1 SQVTM, CDR2 ANQGSEA. CDR3 protein: CSVDSTSGGPWETQYF. Supplemented by reference TRBV29-1 and TRBJ2-5, the full variable domain reads SAVISQKPSRDICQRGTSLTIQCQVDSQVTMMFWYRQQPGQSLTLIATANQGSEATYESGFVIDKFPISRPNLTFSTLTVSNMSPEDSSIYLCSVDSTSGGPWETQYFGPGTRLLVL.